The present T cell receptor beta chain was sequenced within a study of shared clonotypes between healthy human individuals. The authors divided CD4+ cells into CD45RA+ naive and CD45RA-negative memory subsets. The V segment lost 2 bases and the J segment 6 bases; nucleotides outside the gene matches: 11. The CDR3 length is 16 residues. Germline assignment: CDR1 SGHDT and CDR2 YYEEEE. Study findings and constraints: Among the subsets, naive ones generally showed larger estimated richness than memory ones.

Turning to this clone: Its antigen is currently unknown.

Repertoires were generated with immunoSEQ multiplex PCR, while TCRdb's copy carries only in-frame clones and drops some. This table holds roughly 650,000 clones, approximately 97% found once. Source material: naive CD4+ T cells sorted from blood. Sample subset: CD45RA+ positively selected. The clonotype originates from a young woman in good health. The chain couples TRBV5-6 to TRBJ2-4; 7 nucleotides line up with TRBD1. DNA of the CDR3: TGTGCCAGCAGCTTTACCTCCGGGACAGTACTAAACATTCAGTACTTC. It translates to CASSFTSGTVLNIQYF.